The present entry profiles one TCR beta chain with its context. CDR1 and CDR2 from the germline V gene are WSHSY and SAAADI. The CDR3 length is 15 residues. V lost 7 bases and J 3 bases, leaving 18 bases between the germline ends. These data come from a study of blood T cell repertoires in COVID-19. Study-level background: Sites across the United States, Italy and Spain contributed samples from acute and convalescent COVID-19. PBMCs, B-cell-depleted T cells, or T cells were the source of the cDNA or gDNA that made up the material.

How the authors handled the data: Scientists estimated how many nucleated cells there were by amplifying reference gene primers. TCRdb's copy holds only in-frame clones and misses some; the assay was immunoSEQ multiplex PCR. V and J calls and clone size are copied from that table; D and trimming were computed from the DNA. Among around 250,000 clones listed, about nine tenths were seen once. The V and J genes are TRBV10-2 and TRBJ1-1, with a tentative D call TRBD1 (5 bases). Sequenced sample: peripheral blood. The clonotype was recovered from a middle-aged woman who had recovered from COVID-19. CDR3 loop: CASKRGGAVDTEAFF. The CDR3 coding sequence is TGCGCCAGCAAAAGGGGAGGGGCGGTGGACACTGAAGCTTTCTTT.